This T cell receptor (beta chain) stems from a study of regulatory T cells in long-lasting Graves disease. The wider study: Antithyroid drugs had been given to newly diagnosed Graves' patients for under 3 months. The study's findings and limits: Favored usage of TRBV28, TRBJ1-2 and TRBJ2-5 was recorded in persistent disease.

Building the TCR beta libraries relied on iRepertoire HTBI primers, and CDR3 regions underwent Arm-PCR. TCRdb called the multiplex PCR reads again in MiXCR, with one record for every CDR3 protein. The sample holds 350,000 to 450,000 distinct CDR3 sequences; 15% are singletons and the top ten take approximately 16%. This CDR3 contains 12 residues. Trimming cost V 5 bases and J 7 bases, with 12 bases left between them. CDR1 is SGHRS and CDR2 is YFSETQ in the germline V gene. Time point here: newly diagnosed GD, antithyroid drugs for less than 3 months. The TCR library was prepared using RNA isolated from PBMCs. Ten or more counts support this clonotype. The antigen is unknown. The sample was also reused in another study, on T cells in Graves' hyperthyroidism and ophthalmopathy.

This clonotype was obtained from a woman aged 25-40 years with Graves disease. The sample consisted of peripheral blood mononuclear cells (PBMCs), taken at new diagnosis, from a patient treated with antithyroid drugs. The chain joins TRBV5-1 to TRBJ1-2; unclear D gene. The DNA of the CDR3 is TGCGCCAGCAGTCCCCCGATGGGTGGCTACACCTTC. Residues: CASSPPMGGYTF.